This TCR beta chain was profiled in a study of identical twins. The CDR3 length is 14 residues. The V and J ends lost 3 bases and 0 bases respectively, with 7 bases between them. CDR1 and CDR2 from the germline V gene are SGHRS and YFSETQ. TCRdb called the 5' RACE reads again in MiXCR, with one record for every CDR3 protein. Found here are more than 400,000 distinct CDR3 sequences, roughly 15% of them singletons; the top ten hold roughly 0.42%. This clonotype has just a few counts. This sample also appeared in a second study, on yellow fever vaccine responses in identical twins.

The chain joins TRBV5-1 to TRBJ2-4; D may be TRBD2 (6 bases). Sequencing was performed on CD4+ T cells sorted from blood. This clonotype was sampled from a woman aged 18-30 years in good health. In nucleotides, the CDR3 is TGCGCCAGCAGCTCTAGCGTAGCCAAAAACATTCAGTACTTC. It codes for CASSSSVAKNIQYF.